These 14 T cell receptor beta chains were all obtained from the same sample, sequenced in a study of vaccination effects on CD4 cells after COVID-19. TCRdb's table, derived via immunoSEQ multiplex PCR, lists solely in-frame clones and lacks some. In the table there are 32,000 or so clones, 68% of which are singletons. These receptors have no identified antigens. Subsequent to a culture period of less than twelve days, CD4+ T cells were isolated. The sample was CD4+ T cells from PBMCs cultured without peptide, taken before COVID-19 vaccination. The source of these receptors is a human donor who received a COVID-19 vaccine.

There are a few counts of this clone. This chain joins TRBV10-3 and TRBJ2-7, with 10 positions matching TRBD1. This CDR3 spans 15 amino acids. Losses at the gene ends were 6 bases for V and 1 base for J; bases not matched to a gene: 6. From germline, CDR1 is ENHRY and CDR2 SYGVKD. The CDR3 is CAIRMEDRGSYEQYF. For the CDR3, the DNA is TGTGCCATCAGGATGGAGGACAGGGGGTCCTACGAGCAGTACTTC.

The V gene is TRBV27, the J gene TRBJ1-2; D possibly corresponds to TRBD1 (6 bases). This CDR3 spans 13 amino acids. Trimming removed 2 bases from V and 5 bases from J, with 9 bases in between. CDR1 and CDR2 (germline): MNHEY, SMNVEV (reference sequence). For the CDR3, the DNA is TGTGCCAGCAGTTTAGAGGGGGGATATGGCTACACCTTC. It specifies CASSLEGGYGYTF.

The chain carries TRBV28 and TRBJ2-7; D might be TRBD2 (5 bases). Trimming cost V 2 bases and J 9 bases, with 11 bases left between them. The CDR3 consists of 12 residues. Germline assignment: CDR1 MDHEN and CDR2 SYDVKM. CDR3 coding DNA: TGTGCCAGCAGTTTAAGCGGCCCTGGGCAGTACTTC. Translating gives CASSLSGPGQYF.

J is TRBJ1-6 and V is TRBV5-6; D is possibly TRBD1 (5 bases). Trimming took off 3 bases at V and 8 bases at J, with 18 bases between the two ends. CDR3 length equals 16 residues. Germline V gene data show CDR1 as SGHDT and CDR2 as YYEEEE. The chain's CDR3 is CASSSLGERGDSPLHF. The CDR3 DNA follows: TGTGCCAGCAGCTCGTTGGGGGAAAGGGGCGATTCACCCCTCCACTTT.

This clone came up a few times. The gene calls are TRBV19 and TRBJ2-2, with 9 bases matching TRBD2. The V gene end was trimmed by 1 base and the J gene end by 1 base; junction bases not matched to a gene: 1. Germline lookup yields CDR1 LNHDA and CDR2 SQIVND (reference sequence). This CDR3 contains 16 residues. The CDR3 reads CASSIVLAGNTGELFF. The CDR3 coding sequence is TGTGCCAGTAGTATAGTACTAGCGGGGAACACCGGGGAGCTGTTTTTT. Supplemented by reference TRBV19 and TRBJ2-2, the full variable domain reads DGGITQSPKYLFRKEGQNVTLSCEQNLNHDAMYWYRQDPGQGLRLIYYSQIVNDFQKGDIAEGYSVSREKKESFPLTVTSAQKNPTAFYLCASSIVLAGNTGELFFGEGSRLTVL.

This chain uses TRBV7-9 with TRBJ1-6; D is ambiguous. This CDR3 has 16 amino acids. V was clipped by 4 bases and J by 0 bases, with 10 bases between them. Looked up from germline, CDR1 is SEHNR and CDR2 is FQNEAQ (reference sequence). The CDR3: CASSSSGSSYNSPLHF. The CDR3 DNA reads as TGTGCCAGCAGCTCGTCGGGTAGCTCCTATAATTCACCCCTCCACTTT.

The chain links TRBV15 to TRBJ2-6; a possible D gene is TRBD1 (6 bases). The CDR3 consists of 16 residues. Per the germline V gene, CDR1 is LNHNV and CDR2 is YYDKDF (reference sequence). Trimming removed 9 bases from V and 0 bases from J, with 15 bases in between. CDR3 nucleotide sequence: TGTGCCACGGGACCGGGACACAACTCTGGGGCCAACGTCCTGACTTTC. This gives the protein CATGPGHNSGANVLTF. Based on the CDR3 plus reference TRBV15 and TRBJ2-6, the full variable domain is DAMVIQNPRYQVTQFGKPVTLSCSQTLNHNVMYWYQQKSSQAPKLLFHYYDKDFNNEADTPDNFQSRRPNTSFCFLDIRSPGLGDTAMYLCATGPGHNSGANVLTFGAGSRLTVL.

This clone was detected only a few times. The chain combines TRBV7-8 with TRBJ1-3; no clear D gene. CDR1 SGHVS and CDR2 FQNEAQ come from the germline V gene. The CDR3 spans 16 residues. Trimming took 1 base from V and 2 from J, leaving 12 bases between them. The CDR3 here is CASSLGRGRTGNTIYF. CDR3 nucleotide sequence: TGTGCCAGCAGCTTAGGGAGAGGGAGGACTGGAAACACCATATATTTT.

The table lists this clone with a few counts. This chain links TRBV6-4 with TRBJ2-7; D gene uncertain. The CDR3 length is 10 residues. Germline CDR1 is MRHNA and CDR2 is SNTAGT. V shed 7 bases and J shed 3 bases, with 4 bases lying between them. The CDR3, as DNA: TGTGCCAGCATTGGCTACGAGCAGTACTTC. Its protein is CASIGYEQYF.

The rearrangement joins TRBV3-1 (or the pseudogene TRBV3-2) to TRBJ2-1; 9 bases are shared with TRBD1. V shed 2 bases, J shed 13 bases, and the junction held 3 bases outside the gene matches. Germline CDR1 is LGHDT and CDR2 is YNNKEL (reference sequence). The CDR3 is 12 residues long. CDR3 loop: CASSQPQGAQFF. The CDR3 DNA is TGTGCCAGCAGCCAACCACAGGGGGCACAGTTCTTC.

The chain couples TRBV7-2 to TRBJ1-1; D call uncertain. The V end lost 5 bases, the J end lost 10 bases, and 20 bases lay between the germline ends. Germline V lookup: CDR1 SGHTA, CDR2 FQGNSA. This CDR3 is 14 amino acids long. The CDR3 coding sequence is TGTGCCAGCAGCCGGACGGGAACGGATATGGTAGCTTTCTTT. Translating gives CASSRTGTDMVAFF.

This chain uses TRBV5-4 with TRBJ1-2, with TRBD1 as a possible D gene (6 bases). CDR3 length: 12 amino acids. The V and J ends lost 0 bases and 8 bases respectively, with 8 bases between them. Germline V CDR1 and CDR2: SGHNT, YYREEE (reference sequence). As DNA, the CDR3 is TGTGCCAGCAGCTTGGATCAGGGGGGCTACACCTTC. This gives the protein CASSLDQGGYTF.

The CDR3 region has the DNA TGCGCCAGCGGGTTGAGGATCGGCGCATACAATGAGCAGTTCTTC. Encoded protein: CASGLRIGAYNEQFF. The rearrangement uses TRBV5-1 and TRBJ2-1, with D uncertain. CDR1 is SGHRS, CDR2 YFSETQ, per germline. V was trimmed by 7 bases and J by 4 bases, leaving 18 bases between them. The CDR3 is made up of 15 amino acids.

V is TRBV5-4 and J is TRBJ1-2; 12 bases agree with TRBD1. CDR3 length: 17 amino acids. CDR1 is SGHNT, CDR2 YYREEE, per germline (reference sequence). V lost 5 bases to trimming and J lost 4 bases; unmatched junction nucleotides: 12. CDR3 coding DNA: TGTGCCAGCAGTACCGGGACAGGGGGCGCGGGTACCTATGGCTACACCTTC. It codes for CASSTGTGGAGTYGYTF.